This TCR beta chain was recorded in a study of identical twins. Overall study findings and caveats: Zero-insertion findings could be partly confounded by invariant cells (MAIT and iNKT cells). With abundant cord blood beta clonotypes, insertions were fewer; memory repertoires showed no such pattern. Out-of-frame sharing of TCR alpha in monozygotic twins was underestimated by models.

Concerning this clonotype itself: Its specificity is not known.

Germline assignment: CDR1 SEHNR and CDR2 FQNEAQ (reference sequence). Unmatched junction bases numbered 9, after V lost 4 bases and J lost 6 bases. The CDR3 is 16 residues long. Healthy Caucasians supplied all donations. Using its own MiXCR run on the 5' RACE reads, TCRdb lists one record per CDR3 protein. The table lists 1.5 million to 2 million distinct CDR3 sequences, more than 30% of them singletons. The gene calls are TRBV7-9 and TRBJ2-1; 10 bases line up with TRBD1. The source of this sequence is a newborn girl in good health. Sequenced input: cord blood. CDR3 amino acids: CASSYMSGQGINEQFF. CDR3 bases: TGTGCCAGCAGCTATATGTCGGGACAGGGGATCAATGAGCAGTTCTTC.